This T cell receptor (beta chain) comes out of a study of T cells in localized non-small cell lung cancer. Generated by immunoSEQ multiplex PCR, the TCRdb table keeps only in-frame clones and is missing some. In the table there are 65,000 to 95,000 clones, around three quarters of which are singletons. Unmatched junction bases numbered 4, after V lost 5 bases and J lost 2 bases. The germline V gene encodes CDR1 MGHRA and CDR2 YSYEKL. This CDR3 region has 16 residues. Overall study findings and caveats: Out of the top 100 tumor clones, a median about 58 were seen in adjacent lung. Adjacent uninvolved lung had the highest clonality, suggesting focused antigen responses.

As to this clone: The target antigen is unknown.

The receptor was isolated from a man aged 40-75 years with stage II squamous cell lung carcinoma. The chain is built from TRBV4-1 and TRBJ2-1, with 12 nucleotides matching TRBD2. The sample consisted of PBMCs, taken before any cancer treatment. The CDR3 DNA sequence: TGCGCCAGCAGCGGGACTAGCGGGCCTCCCTACAATGAGCAGTTCTTC. Its translation: CASSGTSGPPYNEQFF.